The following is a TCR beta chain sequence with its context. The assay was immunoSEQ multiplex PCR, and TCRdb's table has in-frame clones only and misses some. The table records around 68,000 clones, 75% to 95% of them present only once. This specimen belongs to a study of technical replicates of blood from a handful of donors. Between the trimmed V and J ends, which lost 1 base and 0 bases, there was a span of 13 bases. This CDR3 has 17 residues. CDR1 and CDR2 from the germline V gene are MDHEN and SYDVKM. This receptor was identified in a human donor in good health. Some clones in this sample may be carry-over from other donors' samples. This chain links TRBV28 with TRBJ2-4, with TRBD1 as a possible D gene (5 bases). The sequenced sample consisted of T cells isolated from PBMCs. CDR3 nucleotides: TGTGCCAGCAGTTTATTAAGGGGCAGTCTAGCCAAAAACATTCAGTACTTC. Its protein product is CASSLLRGSLAKNIQYF.